This T cell receptor (beta chain) was recovered during a study of tumor-infiltrating lymphocytes in primary liver carcinoma. Study overall: Every patient in the cohort had a primary liver carcinoma. That carcinoma was treated by surgical resection.

Unsorted whole blood supplied the blood RNA, and germline DNA was isolated too. Regarding this clonotype: Its antigen is currently unknown.

General study findings and limits: For tumor-adjacent and tumor-blood pairs, overlap was less than that seen for tumor region pairs.

Germline V gives CDR1 SQVTM, CDR2 ANQGSEA. V was pared by 4 bases and J by 9 bases, with 13 bases between. CDR3 length equals 12 residues. Researchers generated TCR beta cDNA from about 500 ng of total RNA, relying on a constant-region primer. Libraries covering TCR beta were generated through three nested multiplex PCR rounds (using a slightly modified ARM-PCR). The study ran its first two PCR rounds for roughly 11 cycles each, using TRBV1-TRBV30 forward primers and a C-beta reverse primer. TCRdb re-called the multiplex PCR reads with MiXCR, one entry per CDR3 protein. The sample contains about 320,000 distinct CDR3 sequences, approximately 60% of which appear only once.

The clonotype originates from a man aged 35-49 years with primary liver carcinoma and hepatitis B virus infection. Sequenced: peripheral blood. V gene TRBV29-1 combines with J gene TRBJ1-5; D possibly corresponds to TRBD1 (5 bases). Here the CDR3 DNA reads TGCAGCGTTGGCGGGGCGGCGCGGCCCCAGCATTTT. It is translated as CSVGGAARPQHF.